This TCR beta chain was recorded in a study of T cells of healthy individuals. TCRdb called the 5' RACE reads again in MiXCR, with one record for every CDR3 protein. The repertoire includes 60,000 to 70,000 distinct CDR3 sequences, 15% to 20% of them detected once, and around 4.6% sits in the top ten. This clonotype was seen at least ten times. Deletions cut 6 bases from V and 7 bases from J, with 10 bases between. This CDR3 has 11 amino acids. Germline V CDR1 and CDR2: DFQATT, SNEGSKA (reference sequence). This TCR was recovered from a human donor in good health. The gene calls are TRBV20-1 and TRBJ2-1; a weak D match, TRBD2 (6 bases). The DNA for the CDR3 is TGCAGTGCGGGGAGGAGGAATGAGCAGTTCTTC. Amino acid sequence: CSAGRRNEQFF.